Listed here are 2 T cell receptor beta chains from one sample, sequenced in a study. TCRdb recomputed calls from the 5' RACE reads with MiXCR, one row per CDR3 protein. The sample records roughly 50,000 distinct CDR3 sequences, 24% being singletons. Sequenced sample: tumor-infiltrating naive CD4+ T cells sorted from the breast tumor. Subset: naive CD4+ T cells, CD4+CD45RA+CD25-. The receptors come from a female donor with breast cancer.

This clonotype was seen repeatedly, ten times or more. This chain uses TRBV12-3 or TRBV12-4 with TRBJ1-1; D ambiguous. V was cut by 4 bases and J by 9 bases, with 15 bases left in between. The CDR3 extends over 13 amino acids. The CDR3, as DNA: TGTGCCAGCAGTTCAGGAGCCGACCCAAAAGCTTTCTTT. Its translation is CASSSGADPKAFF.

This clonotype was recorded a few times. The J gene is TRBJ2-1, the V gene TRBV7-2; TRBD2 matches 10 bases. The germline V gene encodes CDR1 SGHTA and CDR2 FQGNSA. The CDR3 length is 16 residues. The ends lost 1 base at V and 8 bases at J; junction bases unmatched: 8. The CDR3 nucleotides read TGTGCCAGCAGCTTAGTCCCGGTAGCGGGGGGCCATGAGCAGTTCTTC. This gives the protein CASSLVPVAGGHEQFF.